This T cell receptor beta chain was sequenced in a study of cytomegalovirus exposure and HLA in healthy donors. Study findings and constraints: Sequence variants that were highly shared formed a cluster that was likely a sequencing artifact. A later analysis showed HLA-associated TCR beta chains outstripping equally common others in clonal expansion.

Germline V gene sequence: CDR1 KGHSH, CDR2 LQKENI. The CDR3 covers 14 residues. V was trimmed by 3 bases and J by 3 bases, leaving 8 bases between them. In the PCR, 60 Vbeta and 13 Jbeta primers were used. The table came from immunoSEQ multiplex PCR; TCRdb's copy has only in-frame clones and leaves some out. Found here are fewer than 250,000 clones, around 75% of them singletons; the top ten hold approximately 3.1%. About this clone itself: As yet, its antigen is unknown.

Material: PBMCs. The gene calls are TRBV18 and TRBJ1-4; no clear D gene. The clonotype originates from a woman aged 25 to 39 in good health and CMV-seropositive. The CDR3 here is CASSPSSANEKLFF. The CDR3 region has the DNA TGTGCCAGCTCACCTTCTAGCGCTAATGAAAAACTGTTTTTT.